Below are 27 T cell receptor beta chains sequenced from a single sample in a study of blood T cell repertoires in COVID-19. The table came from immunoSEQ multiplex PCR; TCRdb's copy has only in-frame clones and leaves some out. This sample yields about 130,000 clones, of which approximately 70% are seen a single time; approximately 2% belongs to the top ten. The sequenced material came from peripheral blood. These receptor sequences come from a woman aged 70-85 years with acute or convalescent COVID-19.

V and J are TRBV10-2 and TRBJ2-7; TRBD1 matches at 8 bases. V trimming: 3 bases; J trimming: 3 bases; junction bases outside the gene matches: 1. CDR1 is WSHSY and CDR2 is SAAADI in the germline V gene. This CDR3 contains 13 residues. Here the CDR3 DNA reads TGCGCCAGCAGTGACGGACAGGGCTACGAGCAGTACTTC. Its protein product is CASSDGQGYEQYF.

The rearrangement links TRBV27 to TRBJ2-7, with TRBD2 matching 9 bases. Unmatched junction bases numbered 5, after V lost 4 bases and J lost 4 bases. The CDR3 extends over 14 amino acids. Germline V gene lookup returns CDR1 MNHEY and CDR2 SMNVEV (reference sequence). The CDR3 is CASSSLAGYYEQYF. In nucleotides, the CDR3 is TGTGCCAGCAGTTCCCTAGCGGGGTATTACGAGCAGTACTTC.

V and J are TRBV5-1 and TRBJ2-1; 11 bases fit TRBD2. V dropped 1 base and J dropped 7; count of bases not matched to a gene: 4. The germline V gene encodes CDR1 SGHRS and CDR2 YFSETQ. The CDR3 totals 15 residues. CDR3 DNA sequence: TGCGCCAGCAGCTTGAGGCCTAGCGGGGGGAATGAGCAGTTCTTC. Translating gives CASSLRPSGGNEQFF.

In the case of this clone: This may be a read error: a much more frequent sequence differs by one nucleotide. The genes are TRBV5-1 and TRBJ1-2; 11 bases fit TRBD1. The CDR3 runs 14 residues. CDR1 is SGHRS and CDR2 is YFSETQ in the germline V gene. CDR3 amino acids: CVSSLSGTGGGYTF. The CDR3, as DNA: TGCGTCAGCAGCTTATCCGGGACAGGGGGTGGCTACACCTTC.

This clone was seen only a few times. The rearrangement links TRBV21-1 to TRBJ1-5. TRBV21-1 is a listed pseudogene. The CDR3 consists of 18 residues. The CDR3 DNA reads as TGTGCCAGCAGCACCCGCTCCCCCGAGGAGGATAGCAATCAGCCCCAGCATTTT. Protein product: CASSTRSPEEDSNQPQHF.

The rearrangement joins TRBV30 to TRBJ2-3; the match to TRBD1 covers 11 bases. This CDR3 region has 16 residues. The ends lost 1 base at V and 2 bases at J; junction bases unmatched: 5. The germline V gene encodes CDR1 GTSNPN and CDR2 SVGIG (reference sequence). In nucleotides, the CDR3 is TGTGCCTGGAGTGGGGGGGACAGGGGGTTCACAGATACGCAGTATTTT. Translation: CAWSGGDRGFTDTQYF.

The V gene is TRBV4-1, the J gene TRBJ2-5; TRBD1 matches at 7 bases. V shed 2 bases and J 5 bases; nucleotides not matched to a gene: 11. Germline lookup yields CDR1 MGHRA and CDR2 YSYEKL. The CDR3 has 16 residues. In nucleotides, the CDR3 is TGCGCCAGCAGCCAATCCGCGGGCAGGGGGACGGAGACCCAGTACTTC. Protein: CASSQSAGRGTETQYF.

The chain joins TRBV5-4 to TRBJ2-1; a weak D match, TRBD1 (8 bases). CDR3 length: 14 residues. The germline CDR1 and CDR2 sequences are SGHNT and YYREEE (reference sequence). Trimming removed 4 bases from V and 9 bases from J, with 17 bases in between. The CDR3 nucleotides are TGTGCCAGCAGCACGGGAGGACAGGGAACTGAGCAGTTCTTC. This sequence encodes CASSTGGQGTEQFF.

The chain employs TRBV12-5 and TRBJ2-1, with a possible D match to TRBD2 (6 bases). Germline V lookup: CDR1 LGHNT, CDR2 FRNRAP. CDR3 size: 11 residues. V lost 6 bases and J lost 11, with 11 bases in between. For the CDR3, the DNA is TGTGCTAGTGGAGTAGCGGAAAAGCAGTTCTTC. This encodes CASGVAEKQFF.

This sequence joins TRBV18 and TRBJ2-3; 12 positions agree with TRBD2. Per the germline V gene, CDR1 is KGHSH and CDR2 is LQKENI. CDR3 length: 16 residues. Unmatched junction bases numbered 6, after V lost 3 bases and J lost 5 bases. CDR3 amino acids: CASSPTSGGGGDTQYF. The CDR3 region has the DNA TGTGCCAGCTCACCGACTAGCGGGGGCGGGGGAGATACGCAGTATTTT.

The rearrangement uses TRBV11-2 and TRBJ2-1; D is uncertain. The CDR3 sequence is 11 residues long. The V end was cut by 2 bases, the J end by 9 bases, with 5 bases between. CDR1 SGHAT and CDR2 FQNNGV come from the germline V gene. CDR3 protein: CASSLPGEQFF. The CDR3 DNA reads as TGTGCCAGCAGCTTACCGGGTGAGCAGTTCTTC.

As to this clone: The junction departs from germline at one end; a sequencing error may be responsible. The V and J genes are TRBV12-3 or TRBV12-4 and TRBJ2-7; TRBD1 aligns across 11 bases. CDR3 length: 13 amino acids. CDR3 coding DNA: TGTGCCAGCAGTTTAGAAGGACAGGGGGCGGGAGACTTC. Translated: CASSLEGQGAGDF.

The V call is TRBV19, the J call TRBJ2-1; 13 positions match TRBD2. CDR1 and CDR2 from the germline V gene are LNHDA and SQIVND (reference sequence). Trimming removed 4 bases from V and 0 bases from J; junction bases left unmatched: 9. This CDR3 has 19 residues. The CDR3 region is CASSTRLAGGPVSYNEQFF. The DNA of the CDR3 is TGTGCCAGTAGTACTAGACTAGCGGGGGGACCTGTCTCCTACAATGAGCAGTTCTTC.

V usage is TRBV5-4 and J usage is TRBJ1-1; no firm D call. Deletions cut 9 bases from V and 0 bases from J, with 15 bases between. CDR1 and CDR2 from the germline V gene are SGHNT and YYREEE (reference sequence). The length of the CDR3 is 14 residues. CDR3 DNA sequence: TGTGCCATGAGGAGGAGTTCCTTGAACACTGAAGCTTTCTTT. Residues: CAMRRSSLNTEAFF.

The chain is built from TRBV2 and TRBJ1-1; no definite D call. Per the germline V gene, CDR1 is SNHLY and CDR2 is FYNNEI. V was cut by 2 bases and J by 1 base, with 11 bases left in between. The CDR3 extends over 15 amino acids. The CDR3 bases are TGTGCCAGCAGTGAACCCGGGGTAAAGAACACTGAAGCTTTCTTT. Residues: CASSEPGVKNTEAFF.

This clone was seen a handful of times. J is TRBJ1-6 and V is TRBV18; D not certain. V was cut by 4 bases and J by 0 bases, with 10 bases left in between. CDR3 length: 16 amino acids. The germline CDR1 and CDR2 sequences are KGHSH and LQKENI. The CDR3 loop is CASSLGGSSYNSPLHF. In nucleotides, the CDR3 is TGTGCCAGCTCACTAGGCGGTAGCTCCTATAATTCACCCCTCCACTTT.

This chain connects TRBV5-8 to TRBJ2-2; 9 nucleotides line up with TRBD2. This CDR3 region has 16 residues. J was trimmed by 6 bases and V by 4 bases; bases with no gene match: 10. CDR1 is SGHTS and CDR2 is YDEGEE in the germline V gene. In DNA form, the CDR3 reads TGTGCCAGCAGCGCCTCTAGCGGGGTCGGCCCCGGGGAGCTGTTTTTT. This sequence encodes CASSASSGVGPGELFF. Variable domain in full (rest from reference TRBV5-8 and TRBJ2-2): EAGVTQSPTHLIKTRGQQATLRCSPISGHTSVYWYQQALGLGLQFLLWYDEGEERNRGNFPPRFSGRQFPNYSSELNVNALELEDSALYLCASSASSGVGPGELFFGEGSRLTVL.

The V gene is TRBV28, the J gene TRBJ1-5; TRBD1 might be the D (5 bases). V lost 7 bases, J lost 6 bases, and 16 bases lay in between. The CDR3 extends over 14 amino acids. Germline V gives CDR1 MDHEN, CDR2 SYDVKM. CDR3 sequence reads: CASKSAGIFQPQHF. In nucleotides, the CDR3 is TGTGCCAGCAAATCGGCAGGGATCTTTCAGCCCCAGCATTTT.

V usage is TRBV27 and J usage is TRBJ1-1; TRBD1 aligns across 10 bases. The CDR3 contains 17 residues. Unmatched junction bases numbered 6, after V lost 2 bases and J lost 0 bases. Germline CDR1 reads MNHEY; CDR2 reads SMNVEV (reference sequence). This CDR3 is CASSLMRTGGMNTEAFF. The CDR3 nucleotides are TGTGCCAGCAGTTTAATGCGGACAGGGGGAATGAACACTGAAGCTTTCTTT.

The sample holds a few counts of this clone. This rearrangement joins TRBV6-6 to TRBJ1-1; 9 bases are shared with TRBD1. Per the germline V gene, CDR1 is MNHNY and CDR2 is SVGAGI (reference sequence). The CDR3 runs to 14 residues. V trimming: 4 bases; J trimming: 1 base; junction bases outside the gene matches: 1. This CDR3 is CASSWGQGNTEAFF. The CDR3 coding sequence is TGTGCCAGCAGTTGGGGACAGGGGAACACTGAAGCTTTCTTT.

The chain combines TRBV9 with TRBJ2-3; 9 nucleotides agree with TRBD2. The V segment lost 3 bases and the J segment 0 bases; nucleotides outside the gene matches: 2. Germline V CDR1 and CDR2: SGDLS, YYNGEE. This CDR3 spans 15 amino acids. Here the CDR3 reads CASSASGVSTDTQYF. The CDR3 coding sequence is TGTGCCAGCAGCGCTAGCGGGGTAAGCACAGATACGCAGTATTTT.

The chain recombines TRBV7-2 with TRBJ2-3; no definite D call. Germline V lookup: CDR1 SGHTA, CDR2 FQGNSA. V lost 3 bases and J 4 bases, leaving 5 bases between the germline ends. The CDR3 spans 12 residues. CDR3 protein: CASSFFSDTQYF. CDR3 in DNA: TGTGCCAGCAGCTTCTTTTCAGATACGCAGTATTTT.

Here the CDR3 DNA reads TGTGCCAGCAGAATACAGGGCACTGGAACTGAAGCTTTCTTT. Translating it yields CASRIQGTGTEAFF. The chain recombines TRBV6-1 with TRBJ1-1, with D perhaps matching TRBD1 (6 bases). The germline V gene encodes CDR1 MNHNS and CDR2 SASEGT. V shed 6 bases and J shed 5 bases, with 16 bases lying between them. The CDR3 consists of 14 residues.

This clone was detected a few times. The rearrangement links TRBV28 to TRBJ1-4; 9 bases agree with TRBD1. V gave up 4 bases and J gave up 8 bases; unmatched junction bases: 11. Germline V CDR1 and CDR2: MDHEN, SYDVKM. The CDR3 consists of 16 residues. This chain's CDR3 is CASSSVGTGWREKLFF. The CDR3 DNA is TGTGCCAGCAGTTCCGTAGGGACAGGGTGGAGGGAAAAACTGTTTTTT.

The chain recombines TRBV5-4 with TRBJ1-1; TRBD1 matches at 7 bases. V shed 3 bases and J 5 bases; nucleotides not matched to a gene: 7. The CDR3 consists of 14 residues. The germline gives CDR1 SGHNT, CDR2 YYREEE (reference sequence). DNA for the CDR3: TGTGCCAGCAGCTCTAGGGGGCCGGGGACTGAAGCTTTCTTT. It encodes CASSSRGPGTEAFF.

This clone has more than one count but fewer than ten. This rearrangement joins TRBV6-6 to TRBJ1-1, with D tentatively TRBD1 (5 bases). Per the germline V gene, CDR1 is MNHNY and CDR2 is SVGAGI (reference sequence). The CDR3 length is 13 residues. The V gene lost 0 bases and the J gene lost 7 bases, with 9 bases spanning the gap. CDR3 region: CASSYSPDSEAFF. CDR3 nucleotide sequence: TGTGCCAGCAGTTACTCGCCAGACAGTGAAGCTTTCTTT.

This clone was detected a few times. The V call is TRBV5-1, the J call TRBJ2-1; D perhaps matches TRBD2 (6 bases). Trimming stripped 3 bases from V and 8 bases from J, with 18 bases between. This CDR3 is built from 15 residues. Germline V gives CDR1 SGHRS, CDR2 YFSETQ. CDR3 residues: CASSSPIGSKYEQFF. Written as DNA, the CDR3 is TGCGCCAGCAGCTCCCCTATCGGGAGTAAGTATGAGCAGTTCTTC.